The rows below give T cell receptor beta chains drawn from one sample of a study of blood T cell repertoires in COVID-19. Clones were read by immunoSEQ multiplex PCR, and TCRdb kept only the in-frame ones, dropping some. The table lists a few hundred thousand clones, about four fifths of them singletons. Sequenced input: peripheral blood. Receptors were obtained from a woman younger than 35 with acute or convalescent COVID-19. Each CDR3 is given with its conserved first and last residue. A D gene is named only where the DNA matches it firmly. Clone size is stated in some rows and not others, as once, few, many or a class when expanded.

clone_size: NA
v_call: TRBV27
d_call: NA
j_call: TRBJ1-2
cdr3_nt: TGTGCCAGCAGATCGGGAGGTATAGGCTACACCTTC
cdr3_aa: CASRSGGIGYTF

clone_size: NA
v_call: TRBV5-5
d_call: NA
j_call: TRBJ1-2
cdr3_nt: TGTGCCAGCAGCTTGGTTCTCTATGGCTACACCTTC
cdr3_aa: CASSLVLYGYTF

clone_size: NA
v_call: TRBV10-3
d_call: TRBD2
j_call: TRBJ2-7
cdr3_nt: TGTGCCATCAGTGAGCCACTAGCGGGAGGGGGAGGGGCCCCCTACGAGCAGTACTTC
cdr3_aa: CAISEPLAGGGGAPYEQYF

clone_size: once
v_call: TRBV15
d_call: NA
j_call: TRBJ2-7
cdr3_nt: TGTGCCACCAGCAGAGATCGAGGGTTGGGATACGAGCAGTACTTC
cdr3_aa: CATSRDRGLGYEQYF

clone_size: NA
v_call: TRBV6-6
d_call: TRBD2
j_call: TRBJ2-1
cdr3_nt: TGTGCCAGCAGTTACACGACTAGCGTTAATGAGCAGTTCTTC
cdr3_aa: CASSYTTSVNEQFF

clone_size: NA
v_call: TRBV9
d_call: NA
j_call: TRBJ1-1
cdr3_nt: TGTGCCAGCAGCGTAGGTCAGGGGAGTGAAGCTTTCTTT
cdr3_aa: CASSVGQGSEAFF

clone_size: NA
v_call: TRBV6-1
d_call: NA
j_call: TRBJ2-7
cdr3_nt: TGTGCCAGCAGTGAGTCGGGTGCGGGGGCCTCCTACGAGCAGTACTTC
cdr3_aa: CASSESGAGASYEQYF

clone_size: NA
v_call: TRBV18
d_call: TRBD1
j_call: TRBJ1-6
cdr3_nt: TGTGCCAGCTCCGACAGGGCTCCTAACGGTGGTTCACCCCTCCACTTT
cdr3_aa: CASSDRAPNGGSPLHF

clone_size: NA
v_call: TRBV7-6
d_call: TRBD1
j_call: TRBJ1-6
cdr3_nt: TGTGCCAGCAGCCGGACAGGGGGTTCCTATAATTCACCCCTCCACTTT
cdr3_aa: CASSRTGGSYNSPLHF

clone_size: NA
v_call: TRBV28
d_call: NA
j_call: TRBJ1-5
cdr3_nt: TGTGCCAGCAGCCCTATCGTTGAGGGAAGGAGCAATCAGCCCCAGCATTTT
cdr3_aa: CASSPIVEGRSNQPQHF

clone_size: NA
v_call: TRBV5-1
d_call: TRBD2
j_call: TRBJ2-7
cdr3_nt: TGCGCCAGCAGCGTACTAGCGGGAGGGGGTGAGCAGTACTTC
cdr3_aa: CASSVLAGGGEQYF

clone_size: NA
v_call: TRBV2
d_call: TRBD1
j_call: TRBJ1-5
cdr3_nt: TGTGCCAGCAGTGTGGACAGGGGAGCCAATCAGCCCCAGCATTTT
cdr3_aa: CASSVDRGANQPQHF

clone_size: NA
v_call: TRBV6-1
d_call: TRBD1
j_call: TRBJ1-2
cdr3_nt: TGTGCCAGCAGTGAACTCCGAGTCGGGACAGGGGGAAGTGATGGCTACACCTTC
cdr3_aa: CASSELRVGTGGSDGYTF

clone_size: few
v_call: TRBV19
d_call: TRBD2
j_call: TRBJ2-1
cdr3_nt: TGTGCCAGTAGTCGCCTAGCGGGATACTACAATGAGCAGTTCTTC
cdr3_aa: CASSRLAGYYNEQFF

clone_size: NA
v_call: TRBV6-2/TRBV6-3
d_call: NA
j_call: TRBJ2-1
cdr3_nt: TGTGCCAGCAGTTACGGGTTCAGCGACCACTACAATGAGCAGTTCTTC
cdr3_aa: CASSYGFSDHYNEQFF

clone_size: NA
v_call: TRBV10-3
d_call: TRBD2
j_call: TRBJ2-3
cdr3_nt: TGTGCCATCAGTGAGAGCGGGGGCCGAACGCAGTATTTT
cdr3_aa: CAISESGGRTQYF

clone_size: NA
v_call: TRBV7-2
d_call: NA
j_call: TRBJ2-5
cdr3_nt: TGTGCCAGCAGCTTATTTTCGGGGTTGGAGACCCAGTACTTC
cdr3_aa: CASSLFSGLETQYF